One and the same sample provided the 20 T cell receptor beta chains below, sequenced in a study of beta chain features in type 1 diabetes. Whole-study results and caveats: Among patients with Type 1 diabetes, TCRB CDR3s were moderately but significantly shorter in every one of the four CD4+ subsets.

No antigens are known for them. What was sequenced were expressed TCRB transcripts, since all of the isolated RNA had been reverse transcribed. The data were produced by immunoSEQ multiplex PCR, yet TCRdb's version contains in-frame clones alone and is incomplete. Among more than 250,000 clones listed, about 15% were seen once. Specimen: naive CD4+ T cells from blood. Source of these receptors: a man in his late teens or twenties with type 1 diabetes.

V is TRBV27 and J is TRBJ2-1; D is undetermined. Germline assignment: CDR1 MNHEY and CDR2 SMNVEV (reference sequence). The CDR3 runs 15 residues. The V and J ends lost 0 bases and 4 bases respectively, with 10 bases between them. The CDR3 loop reads CASSLSSTDYNEQFF. CDR3 DNA sequence: TGTGCCAGCAGTTTATCCTCGACTGATTACAATGAGCAGTTCTTC.

This clone was seen only a few times. This chain links TRBV15 with TRBJ1-2, with D perhaps matching TRBD1 (5 bases). Trimming took 4 bases from V and 4 from J, leaving 7 bases between them. Germline CDR1 is LNHNV and CDR2 is YYDKDF (reference sequence). The CDR3 covers 12 residues. CDR3 sequence: CATSTGPYGYTF. Here the CDR3 DNA reads TGTGCCACCAGCACAGGGCCCTATGGCTACACCTTC. Combining the CDR3 with reference TRBV15 and TRBJ1-2 gives the whole variable domain DAMVIQNPRYQVTQFGKPVTLSCSQTLNHNVMYWYQQKSSQAPKLLFHYYDKDFNNEADTPDNFQSRRPNTSFCFLDIRSPGLGDTAMYLCATSTGPYGYTFGSGTRLTVV.

The gene calls are TRBV4-3 and TRBJ2-1; maybe TRBD1 (6 bases). V dropped 5 bases and J dropped 0 bases, with 8 bases sitting between them. The CDR3 runs to 14 residues. Germline-derived CDR1 and CDR2 are LGHNA and YSLEER. The CDR3 nucleotides read TGCGCCAGCAGCGGGGGCTCCTCCTACAATGAGCAGTTCTTC. Its translation is CASSGGSSYNEQFF.

The sample holds a few counts of this clone. The chain couples TRBV18 to TRBJ2-1; weak D call: TRBD2 (5 bases). Germline loops: CDR1 KGHSH, CDR2 LQKENI. CDR3 length: 14 residues. V was trimmed by 1 base and J by 6 bases, leaving 10 bases between them. CDR3 amino acids: CASSPQTGTNEQFF. The CDR3 region has the DNA TGTGCCAGCTCACCACAGACGGGAACCAATGAGCAGTTCTTC.

The CDR3 is CASSLEGTANYGYTF. CDR3 DNA sequence: TGTGCCAGCAGTTTAGAGGGGACAGCAAACTATGGCTACACCTTC. The V and J genes are TRBV27 and TRBJ1-2, with 7 bases lining up with TRBD1. V gave up 2 bases and J gave up 2 bases; unmatched junction bases: 5. The CDR3 runs 15 residues. CDR1 is MNHEY, CDR2 SMNVEV, per germline (reference sequence).

Only a few counts were recorded for this clone. V is TRBV5-1 and J is TRBJ1-4, with 10 bases matching TRBD1. The junction had 0 bases not matched to a gene; V was cut back by 4 bases and J by 0 bases. The CDR3 extends over 15 amino acids. CDR1 is SGHRS, CDR2 YFSETQ, per germline. The CDR3 loop is CASSGTGATNEKLFF. The CDR3 nucleotides are TGCGCCAGCAGCGGGACAGGGGCAACTAATGAAAAACTGTTTTTT.

This clone came up a few times. This chain links TRBV2 with TRBJ1-4, with 9 bases fitting TRBD1. The CDR3 spans 15 residues. V was pared by 6 bases and J by 4 bases, with 6 bases of the junction left unmatched. Germline CDR1 SNHLY, CDR2 FYNNEI. The chain's CDR3 is CASRQYRGLNEKLFF. CDR3 DNA sequence: TGTGCCAGCAGACAATACAGGGGGCTTAATGAAAAACTGTTTTTT.

This sequence joins TRBV29-1 and TRBJ2-7; 16 nucleotides match TRBD2. J gave up 7 bases and V 6 bases, and 12 bases lay outside the gene matches. The CDR3 is 16 amino acids. Germline V lookup: CDR1 SQVTM, CDR2 ANQGSEA. The CDR3 is CSVAQGLAGGPGEQYF. The DNA for the CDR3 is TGCAGCGTGGCGCAGGGACTAGCGGGAGGGCCGGGTGAGCAGTACTTC.

This clone was detected a few times. The J gene is TRBJ2-1, the V gene TRBV7-2, with 8 bases fitting TRBD2. Trimming removed 5 bases from V and 6 bases from J; junction bases left unmatched: 15. In germline, CDR1 is SGHTA, CDR2 FQGNSA. CDR3 size: 17 residues. The DNA for the CDR3 is TGTGCCAGCAGCGCGATGCGGACTAGCCGTGTGGGCAATGAGCAGTTCTTC. It codes for CASSAMRTSRVGNEQFF.

This clone came up a few times. This rearrangement joins TRBV2 to TRBJ2-1; the match to TRBD2 covers 7 bases. The V gene's germline CDR1 is SNHLY and CDR2 FYNNEI. CDR3 length: 12 residues. The ends lost 1 base at V and 9 bases at J; junction bases unmatched: 0. The CDR3: CASSEGGGEQFF. CDR3 nucleotides: TGTGCCAGCAGTGAAGGGGGGGGTGAGCAGTTCTTC.

This clone occurred a few times. This chain links TRBV5-1 with TRBJ2-2; perhaps TRBD1 as D (5 bases). CDR1 SGHRS and CDR2 YFSETQ come from the germline V gene. V was shortened by 2 bases and J by 7 bases, with 6 bases between the two germline ends. This CDR3 is built from 12 residues. The CDR3 here is CASSFDSGELFF. Here the CDR3 DNA reads TGCGCCAGCAGCTTTGACAGCGGGGAGCTGTTTTTT.

Only one count was recorded for this clone. CDR3 protein: CASTSGTVVYEQYF. CDR3 bases: TGTGCCAGCACCTCCGGGACAGTTGTCTACGAGCAGTACTTC. The chain is built from TRBV6-1 and TRBJ2-7; 7 bases are a match to TRBD1. This CDR3 spans 14 amino acids. Trimming took 7 bases from V and 3 from J; bases not matched to a gene: 9. Germline assignment: CDR1 MNHNS and CDR2 SASEGT.

This rearrangement joins TRBV18 to TRBJ1-1; unclear D gene. The CDR3 is 14 residues long. Trimming stripped 3 bases from V and 6 bases from J, with 14 bases between. Germline CDR1 and CDR2: KGHSH and LQKENI. In DNA form, the CDR3 reads TGTGCCAGCTCACCGACTGCCCCCGGCGCTGAAGCTTTCTTT. This codes for CASSPTAPGAEAFF.

V is TRBV11-3 and J is TRBJ2-7, with 7 bases fitting TRBD1. J lost 11 bases, V lost 1 base, and 11 bases had no gene match. The CDR3 contains 14 residues. Per the germline V gene, CDR1 is SGHNT and CDR2 is YENEEA. CDR3 in DNA: TGTGCCAGCAGCTTAGGGGACAGCCTACGAGTGGAGTACTTC. Translating it yields CASSLGDSLRVEYF. The whole variable domain, remainder taken from reference TRBV11-3 and TRBJ2-7, is EAGVVQSPRYKIIEKKQPVAFWCNPISGHNTLYWYLQNLGQGPELLIRYENEEAVDDSQLPKDRFSAERLKGVDSTLKIQPAELGDSAVYLCASSLGDSLRVEYFGPGTRLTVT.

V gene TRBV30 combines with J gene TRBJ2-3, with D tentatively TRBD2 (6 bases). The CDR3 covers 19 residues. The germline V gene encodes CDR1 GTSNPN and CDR2 SVGIG (reference sequence). V shed 2 bases and J shed 5 bases, with 29 bases lying between them. CDR3 bases: TGTGCCTGGAGTTGGGGCAGGGCTGGGGACTCTTCCTCCAGAGATACGCAGTATTTT. Its translation: CAWSWGRAGDSSSRDTQYF.

This clone appeared a few times. The chain combines TRBV10-3 with TRBJ1-1, with 9 nucleotides matching TRBD1. In germline, CDR1 is ENHRY, CDR2 SYGVKD. This CDR3 comprises 16 residues. Trimming at V came to 3 bases and at J to 5 bases, leaving 10 bases not matched to a gene. CDR3 sequence (DNA): TGTGCCATCAGTGAAAGGAGTGGGACAGGGTCTACTGAAGCTTTCTTT. This translates into CAISERSGTGSTEAFF.

The sample holds a few counts of this clone. The chain couples TRBV7-9 to TRBJ1-1; 7 nucleotides line up with TRBD1. Germline V gives CDR1 SEHNR, CDR2 FQNEAQ (reference sequence). The CDR3 has 15 amino acids. After removal of 4 bases from V and 5 bases from J, the junction contained 10 bases not matched to a gene. The CDR3 spells CASSSQTGTWTEAFF. CDR3 nucleotide sequence: TGTGCCAGCAGCTCCCAGACAGGGACTTGGACTGAAGCTTTCTTT. Drawing the rest from reference TRBV7-9 and TRBJ1-1, the complete variable domain is DTGVSQNPRHKITKRGQNVTFRCDPISEHNRLYWYRQTLGQGPEFLTYFQNEAQLEKSRLLSDRFSAERPKGSFSTLEIQRTEQGDSAMYLCASSSQTGTWTEAFFGQGTRLTVV.

This clone was seen only a few times. The chain uses TRBV5-1 and TRBJ1-1, with D possibly matching TRBD1 (6 bases). Trimming left V 4 bases short and J 4 bases short, with 23 bases between. The CDR3 totals 17 residues. Germline V gives CDR1 SGHRS, CDR2 YFSETQ. The CDR3 sequence is CASSPGGLVAGATEAFF. CDR3 nucleotide sequence: TGCGCCAGCAGCCCGGGGGGGCTAGTTGCCGGGGCCACTGAAGCTTTCTTT.

This rearrangement joins TRBV11-2 to TRBJ2-3; D is perhaps TRBD2 (5 bases). The V gene's germline CDR1 is SGHAT and CDR2 FQNNGV. The CDR3 length is 13 residues. Trimming took off 6 bases at V and 1 base at J, with 8 bases between the two ends. The CDR3 reads CASRRTGTDTQYF. The DNA of the CDR3 is TGTGCCAGCAGACGGACTGGCACAGATACGCAGTATTTT.

The chain recombines TRBV29-1 with TRBJ2-1, with 7 bases identical to TRBD2. This CDR3 has 12 amino acids. Germline CDR1 and CDR2: SQVTM and ANQGSEA. V trimming: 4 bases; J trimming: 4 bases; junction bases outside the gene matches: 1. DNA for the CDR3: TGCAGCGTTGGACTAGCATACAATGAGCAGTTCTTC. Protein sequence: CSVGLAYNEQFF.